Presented here are 26 T cell receptor beta chains from one specimen sequenced in a study of response to subunit inactivated influenza vaccine. One entry per CDR3 protein results from TCRdb running MiXCR on the RT-PCR reads. The table records about 520,000 distinct CDR3 sequences, 9.5% to 12% of them present only once. The specimen comprised PBMCs from blood, sampled 40 to 50 days after vaccination. The receptors shown here come from a man in his fifties or sixties who received an inactivated influenza vaccine.

This chain uses TRBV5-6 with TRBJ2-3; 8 bases match TRBD2. CDR3 size: 18 residues. V dropped 4 bases and J dropped 3; count of bases not matched to a gene: 16. CDR1 is SGHDT, CDR2 YYEEEE, per germline. CDR3 sequence reads: CASSALGGGKGKTDTQYF. CDR3 nucleotide sequence: TGTGCCAGCAGCGCCCTTGGCGGGGGGAAGGGTAAGACAGATACGCAGTATTTT. The whole variable domain, remainder taken from reference TRBV5-6 and TRBJ2-3, is DAGVTQSPTHLIKTRGQQVTLRCSPKSGHDTVSWYQQALGQGPQFIFQYYEEEERQRGNFPDRFSGHQFPNYSSELNVNALLLGDSALYLCASSALGGGKGKTDTQYFGPGTRLTVL.

This clonotype was recorded at least ten times. The chain is built from TRBV28 and TRBJ2-7, with 9 positions matching TRBD1. This CDR3 is built from 15 residues. The germline V gene has CDR1 MDHEN and CDR2 SYDVKM. The V segment lost 3 bases and the J segment 0 bases; nucleotides outside the gene matches: 3. Here the CDR3 DNA reads TGTGCCAGCAGTTTTGGACAGGGGAGCTCCTACGAGCAGTACTTC. Translating it yields CASSFGQGSSYEQYF.

This clonotype was detected many times. The J gene is TRBJ2-3, the V gene TRBV20-1, with a possible D match to TRBD2 (7 bases). CDR1 and CDR2 from the germline V gene are DFQATT and SNEGSKA (reference sequence). V dropped 3 bases and J dropped 3 bases, with 10 bases sitting between them. This CDR3 spans 13 amino acids. In DNA form, the CDR3 reads TGCAGTGCTAGCGGGGGGCTAACAGATACGCAGTATTTT. Its protein is CSASGGLTDTQYF.

J is TRBJ2-3 and V is TRBV6-6; D is uncertain. The V end was cut by 9 bases, the J end by 11 bases, with 15 bases between. The CDR3 sequence is 11 residues long. Germline V gene sequence: CDR1 MNHNY, CDR2 SVGAGI (reference sequence). The CDR3 reads CASSSPNRQYF. CDR3 in DNA: TGTGCCAGTAGCTCGCCGAACAGGCAGTATTTT.

This clonotype was observed a handful of times. The J gene is TRBJ1-4, the V gene TRBV6-1; perhaps TRBD1 as D (5 bases). V was shortened by 7 bases and J by 0 bases, with 15 bases between the two germline ends. CDR1 is MNHNS, CDR2 SASEGT, per germline. CDR3 size: 16 residues. CDR3 in amino acids: CASTRQLVATNEKLFF. In DNA form, the CDR3 reads TGTGCCAGCACGAGACAGCTGGTTGCAACTAATGAAAAACTGTTTTTT.

This clonotype occurred a few times. The chain is built from TRBV5-1 and TRBJ2-3; 7 bases are a match to TRBD2. The germline CDR1 and CDR2 sequences are SGHRS and YFSETQ. The CDR3 is 17 residues long. J was trimmed by 2 bases and V by 0 bases; bases with no gene match: 9. The CDR3 DNA sequence: TGCGCCAGCAGCTTGGCGTCTAGCGGTGCTGTCACAGATACGCAGTATTTT. Translation: CASSLASSGAVTDTQYF.

The chain is built from TRBV11-2 and TRBJ2-1, with TRBD2 matching 13 bases. The CDR3 totals 19 residues. Germline CDR1 and CDR2: SGHAT and FQNNGV. The ends lost 5 bases at V and 0 bases at J; junction bases unmatched: 10. The CDR3 region has the DNA TGTGCCAGCAGCCTAAGGACTAGCGGGGGCCTTAGCTCCTACAATGAGCAGTTCTTC. It specifies CASSLRTSGGLSSYNEQFF.

Here the CDR3 reads CASSESLRGSTDTQYF. CDR3 coding DNA: TGTGCCAGCAGTGAATCCCTCCGGGGTAGCACAGATACGCAGTATTTT. The chain recombines TRBV25-1 with TRBJ2-3; D is possibly TRBD2 (5 bases). The CDR3 loop spans 16 amino acids. Germline V gene lookup returns CDR1 MGHDK and CDR2 SYGVNS. With 1 base removed from V and 0 bases from J, the gap between germline ends came to 11 bases.

This clonotype has a handful of counts. This sequence joins TRBV4-1 and TRBJ1-4; D gene uncertain. Germline lookup yields CDR1 MGHRA and CDR2 YSYEKL. The CDR3 extends over 12 amino acids. The V and J ends lost 4 bases and 8 bases respectively, with 8 bases between them. The CDR3 DNA sequence: TGCGCCAGCAGCCGAGTTAACGAAAAACTGTTTTTT. Amino acids: CASSRVNEKLFF.

V gene TRBV12-3 or TRBV12-4 combines with J gene TRBJ1-2; 7 bases match TRBD1. The CDR3 loop spans 14 amino acids. V was pared by 2 bases and J by 6 bases, with 6 bases of the junction left unmatched. The CDR3 loop reads CASSLTGTVNGYTF. The CDR3 bases are TGTGCCAGCAGTTTAACCGGGACAGTAAATGGCTACACCTTC.

This clonotype has a count of ten or more. Here the CDR3 reads CASSLRGVNTEAFF. The CDR3 DNA follows: TGTGCCAGCAGTTTAAGAGGGGTGAACACTGAAGCTTTCTTT. This chain uses TRBV12-3 or TRBV12-4 with TRBJ1-1; possible D gene TRBD1, 5 bases. CDR3 length: 14 amino acids. Trimming took off 2 bases at V and 0 bases at J, with 7 bases between the two ends.

The gene calls are TRBV5-1 and TRBJ2-3; TRBD1 matches 7 bases. V shed 8 bases, J shed 1 base, and the junction held 10 bases outside the gene matches. Germline CDR1 is SGHRS and CDR2 is YFSETQ. The CDR3 loop spans 15 amino acids. CDR3 DNA sequence: TGCGCCAGTTCGCGAGGACAGGTGGGCACAGATACGCAGTATTTT. It is translated as CASSRGQVGTDTQYF. The full variable domain, in which reference TRBV5-1 and TRBJ2-3 provide the parts outside the CDR3, is KAGVTQTPRYLIKTRGQQVTLSCSPISGHRSVSWYQQTPGQGLQFLFEYFSETQRNKGNFPGRFSGRQFSNSRSEMNVSTLELGDSALYLCASSRGQVGTDTQYFGPGTRLTVL.

This clonotype was recorded a few times. V usage is TRBV12-3 or TRBV12-4 and J usage is TRBJ2-7; D is unclear. The CDR3 covers 12 residues. V was clipped by 5 bases and J by 8 bases, with 13 bases between them. The CDR3: CASSGPHGKQYF. As DNA, the CDR3 is TGTGCCAGCAGTGGCCCCCATGGGAAGCAGTACTTC.

This clonotype has more than one count but fewer than ten. The rearrangement joins TRBV11-2 to TRBJ2-2; 8 positions match TRBD1. V shed 5 bases and J 9 bases; nucleotides not matched to a gene: 8. The germline gives CDR1 SGHAT, CDR2 FQNNGV. The CDR3 has 14 amino acids. The CDR3 protein is CASSQDRAQRELFF. The DNA for the CDR3 is TGTGCCAGCAGCCAGGACAGGGCTCAACGGGAGCTGTTTTTT.

V gene TRBV7-2 combines with J gene TRBJ2-7, with 10 bases lining up with TRBD1. Germline assignment: CDR1 SGHTA and CDR2 FQGNSA. V was clipped by 8 bases and J by 3 bases; unmatched bases: 7. The CDR3 loop spans 14 amino acids. CDR3 DNA: TGTGCCAGCCGCCGGGACAGGGGCGTCTACGAGCAGTACTTC. Protein: CASRRDRGVYEQYF.

The chain is built from TRBV11-2 and TRBJ2-1; the D gene is possibly TRBD1 (6 bases). V dropped 3 bases and J dropped 5 bases, with 8 bases sitting between them. Germline V gene sequence: CDR1 SGHAT, CDR2 FQNNGV. There are 13 residues in the CDR3. CDR3 nucleotides: TGTGCCAGCAGCTTTGGGACACACAATGAGCAGTTCTTC. Protein product: CASSFGTHNEQFF.

The table lists this clonotype with many counts. This chain links TRBV18 with TRBJ2-7; 13 bases align to TRBD2. The ends lost 8 bases at V and 1 base at J; junction bases unmatched: 5. The CDR3 covers 15 residues. Germline CDR1 and CDR2: KGHSH and LQKENI. The CDR3 nucleotides are TGTGCCAGCAGCCCGGGACTAGCGGGGTCCTACGAGCAGTACTTC. Protein product: CASSPGLAGSYEQYF.

This chain links TRBV5-1 with TRBJ1-5; D gene unclear. This CDR3 spans 13 amino acids. V gave up 0 bases and J gave up 5 bases, with 6 bases separating them. From germline, CDR1 is SGHRS and CDR2 YFSETQ. Here the CDR3 DNA reads TGCGCCAGCAGCTTGGCCGTCGATCAGCCCCAGCATTTT. Amino acid sequence: CASSLAVDQPQHF.

The DNA of the CDR3 is TGTGCCAGCAGCGTGGTGGGGACCACCGGGGAGCTGTTTTTT. Its translation is CASSVVGTTGELFF. The V gene is TRBV9, the J gene TRBJ2-2; D assignment may be TRBD1 or TRBD2 (5 bases each). The V end was cut by 2 bases, the J end by 4 bases, with 9 bases between. CDR1 SGDLS and CDR2 YYNGEE come from the germline V gene. CDR3 length equals 14 residues.

This clonotype has a handful of counts. The gene calls are TRBV12-3 or TRBV12-4 and TRBJ2-3; TRBD1 matches 8 bases. V lost 5 bases and J lost 6; bases outside the gene matches: 10. The CDR3 is 15 amino acids. In DNA form, the CDR3 reads TGTGCCAGCAGTCTCCGGGACAGGTCCCGTGATACGCAGTATTTT. This codes for CASSLRDRSRDTQYF.

The V gene is TRBV11-2, the J gene TRBJ2-7, with a possible D match to TRBD2 (6 bases). The CDR3 has 14 residues. Germline V gene lookup returns CDR1 SGHAT and CDR2 FQNNGV. Trimming stripped 8 bases from V and 2 bases from J, with 16 bases between. CDR3: CASGRGAGPYEQYF. The CDR3 region has the DNA TGTGCCAGCGGCCGGGGAGCGGGTCCCTACGAGCAGTACTTC.

The rearrangement links TRBV6-5 to TRBJ2-5, with a possible D match to TRBD2 (6 bases). The V gene lost 4 bases and the J gene lost 5 bases, with 17 bases spanning the gap. The germline V gene has CDR1 MNHEY and CDR2 SVGAGI. The CDR3 contains 15 residues. CDR3 loop: CASSFQEGSWETQYF. The CDR3 DNA is TGTGCCAGCAGTTTCCAGGAGGGCAGTTGGGAGACCCAGTACTTC.

This clonotype was seen repeatedly, ten times or more. The chain joins TRBV10-3 to TRBJ2-7; 13 positions match TRBD2. The CDR3 extends over 13 amino acids. Germline CDR1 is ENHRY and CDR2 is SYGVKD. Trimming removed 8 bases from V and 6 bases from J; junction bases left unmatched: 4. The CDR3 region is CAIGTSGIREQYF. CDR3 in DNA: TGTGCCATCGGGACTAGCGGGATACGCGAGCAGTACTTC.

The gene calls are TRBV6-1 and TRBJ2-7, with D perhaps matching TRBD1 (5 bases). Germline-derived CDR1 and CDR2 are MNHNS and SASEGT. Trimming shortened V by 3 bases and J by 10 bases, and 16 bases separated the two germline ends. CDR3 length equals 13 residues. In DNA form, the CDR3 reads TGTGCCAGCAGTGAGGGGTTCGCTCAGGGACAGTACTTC. Translated, it gives CASSEGFAQGQYF.

This clonotype was picked up a small number of times. The chain has TRBV7-2 and TRBJ2-7, with a weak D call TRBD2 (7 bases). Trimming removed 1 base at V and 2 bases at J, with 15 bases between. The length of the CDR3 is 16 residues. Germline CDR1 SGHTA, CDR2 FQGNSA. The CDR3 is CASSLGGGGLTYEQYF. The CDR3 nucleotides read TGTGCCAGCAGCTTAGGGGGCGGGGGCCTCACCTACGAGCAGTACTTC.

The V call is TRBV3-1, the J call TRBJ2-7, with D tentatively TRBD1 (6 bases). CDR3 length: 12 residues. Trimming took off 3 bases at V and 6 bases at J, with 9 bases between the two ends. Germline values: CDR1 LGHDT, CDR2 YNNKEL (reference sequence). CDR3 bases: TGTGCCAGCAGCCACAGGGGTTTCGAGCAGTACTTC. The encoded protein is CASSHRGFEQYF.